The present entry profiles one T cell receptor beta chain with its context. Its antigen has not been determined. The library was made by 5' RACE. The input for every TCR library was around 4,000 ng of total RNA. For each sample, cDNA synthesis was carried out in eight separate reactions using SMARTScribe reverse transcriptase. Unique molecular identifiers containing a 6-nucleotide sample barcode were introduced through template switching during cDNA synthesis. Two nested PCRs of approximately 16 and 10 cycles amplified the TCRalpha and TCRbeta cDNA, and bead purification followed each PCR. Before amplification, the cDNA was both treated with uracil DNA-glycosylase and purified with the QIAquick PCR purification kit. The second PCR was the step at which Illumina TruSeq-compatible adapters and sample-specific barcodes were added. TapeStation and Qubit were used to check library quality and concentration, and around 5 ng of each library went into the pool. Sequencing of pooled libraries was carried out on an Illumina HiSeq2500 single-index Rapid Run using 2 x 100 bp reads and custom sequencing primers. The paper's processing steps were these. MiGEC version 1.2.6 was used for UMI-based consensus assembly to correct PCR and sequencing errors. V(D)J alignment, clonotype assembly and CDR3 extraction were performed with MiXCR version 2.1.1. Gene usage, clonotype sharing and MAIT/NKT TCR abundance were normalised by analysing the top 1000, 10 000 and 20 000 clonotypes per sample. Diversity was computed as the inverse Simpson index with the vegan R package after downsampling to 27 000 UMIs. Paired Mann-Whitney U tests were applied to discordant twin pairs, and Benjamini-Hochberg correction was used for multiple testing. The reads were reprocessed in TCRdb, with one entry per CDR3 protein sequence and no accompanying DNA. For this entry, the V and J calls and clone size follow TCRdb and not the study's own pipeline. For this sample, the table gives 350,000 to 550,000 distinct CDR3 sequences. Jointly, the top ten make up more than 2% of the sample.

CDR1 and CDR2 (KGHDR, SFDVKD) derive from the germline V gene. The CDR3 runs 14 amino acids, cysteine and phenylalanine included. This entry has no DNA. A roughly 2.5 ml peripheral blood sample was drawn into PAXgene tubes per donor and stored at -80°C. Without any T cell sorting, total RNA was extracted from whole blood using the PAXgene blood miRNA kit on an automated QIAcube. Peripheral blood from monozygotic twin pairs concordant or discordant for inflammatory bowel disease was subjected to deep TCRalpha and TCRbeta repertoire profiling with unique molecular barcoding. Smoking habits were recorded for all twin pairs, and each individual was classified as a current, former or never smoker. The source of the sample is a study of monozygotic twins with inflammatory bowel disease (dated by TCRdb to about 2019). Background for the entire study: The complete study included 30 or so monozygotic twin pairs: 19 IBD-discordant Danish pairs and nine German pairs, of which four were IBD-concordant and five were IBD-discordant. The search for disease-associated traits relied mainly on comparing IBD patients with their genetically identical healthy co-twins within discordant pairs. Each individual had, on average, about 151 000 unique TCRalpha sequences and 181 000 unique TCRbeta sequences available for analysis. Beyond this particular receptor, the publication reports: The results gave no support for a single strong signal or clonotype linked to IBD. Compared with healthy twins, IBD patients had fewer clonotypes in common with other individuals, a difference most pronounced in patients showing signs of disease activity. Distinction between different T cell subtypes could not be achieved in the analysis. Differing immunosuppressive treatments among patients may have added background noise and inter-individual variability to the repertoires. A decrease in TCRbeta repertoire diversity, as measured by inverse Simpson index, was observed in IBD patients compared with their healthy co-twins. Repertoire similarity did not differ between concordant and discordant twins, possibly due to limited statistical power.

This sequence was found in a human donor with ulcerative colitis or Crohn's disease, or a healthy co-twin of an affected twin (not recorded which). Sequencing input: blood. The chain is encoded by TRBV24-1 joined to TRBJ2-3; the D gene TCRdb calls, TRBD2, cannot be checked with no DNA. The CDR3 reads CATSNSGETDTQYF.